The TCR beta chain described here comes from a study of T cell changes during pregnancy in multiple sclerosis. Only in-frame clones appear in the TCRdb table, and some are missing; sequencing was by immunoSEQ multiplex PCR. Of approximately 100,000 clones listed, about 91% are singletons. Germline CDR1 and CDR2: MDHEN and SYDVKM. J lost 5 bases, V lost 1 base, and 2 bases had no gene match. The CDR3 contains 14 residues. The clonotype originates from a female donor in good health, enrolled as a control in a pregnancy study. The sequencing used peripheral blood, collected after pregnancy. The chain joins TRBV28 to TRBJ2-3; 8 bases are shared with TRBD2. As DNA, the CDR3 is TGTGCCAGCAGTTTATTAGCGGGAAAAGATACGCAGTATTTT. Translating it yields CASSLLAGKDTQYF.